This section outlines one TCR beta chain sequence together with its context. The antigen it binds to is not known. Within one base of it there is no much larger clone, and no base qualities were kept. The data originate from a study of cytomegalovirus exposure and HLA in healthy donors (dated by TCRdb to 2016 to 2017). About the investigation overall: In an earlier analysis of approximately 500 of the donors, about 260 Gb of sequence data and some 100 million unique TCR beta sequences from about 180 million T cells were reported. Several DR-DQ haplotypes were handled as single units for association and clustering because linkage in the cohort was strong. Rather than drawing on any new phenotypic data, the later analysis identified candidate immune exposures from TCR beta sequences and the way those sequences occurred across donors. A later genetic analysis took genome-wide SNP genotypes for about three fifths of the 666 donors and used that subset as a discovery cohort. In an earlier analysis of a few hundred of the donors, high-throughput TCR beta sequencing was used to judge whether each TCR beta V gene segment behaved as functional or pseudogenic. Both class I and class II loci were covered by HLA typing, at four-digit resolution. On average, roughly 250,000 unique TCR beta nucleotide sequences were sequenced per donor among a few hundred genotyped donors of the cohort, with roughly a sixth of those sequences being non-productive. Donor age, sex, ethnicity and CMV serostatus were collected together with the repertoire data. An early release that covered fewer than 800 HLA-typed donors contained approximately 300 gigabases of sequencing data and 75 million to 100 million unique TCR sequences. The study aimed to test whether signatures of past pathogen exposure could be identified by cataloging public T cell receptors. To predict cytomegalovirus infection status, the study brought together high-throughput TCR immunosequencing, statistical association of individual TCRs with disease status, and machine learning. Besides the first cohort of more than 650 subjects, a separate validation cohort made up of 90 to 150 different subjects was used. Of the approximately 400 genotyped donors, roughly 85% fell in the genetic ancestry cluster associated with self-reported Caucasian donors. In a later analysis, previously published TCR beta repertoires from fewer than 750 donors were re-analyzed and high-resolution HLA genotyping was added so that TCR occurrence patterns could be studied. Every repertoire in the discovery cohort had been generated on one and the same sequencing platform. The study profiled the T cell repertoires of about 720 subjects by immunosequencing and related them to cytomegalovirus serostatus. The number of typed donors differed by locus: roughly 620-630 for A, B, C, DRB1 and DQB1; some 540 for DQA1; 606 for DPA1; and 400 to 480 for DPB1.

According to the germline V gene (reference sequence), CDR1 reads GTSNPN and CDR2 reads SVGIG. The CDR3 numbers 12 residues from cysteine through phenylalanine. CDR3 DNA only is kept here, 36 bases in frame from base 1. What the study reported, not specific to this receptor: Specific HLA alleles were associated with more than 15,000 TCR beta sequences at a false discovery rate of 0.05 in a later analysis. V-gene and J-gene trimming of TCR beta chains was associated with a missense DCLRE1C variant in a later genetic analysis, and the association was replicated in an independent cohort. A total of about 150 TCR beta chains were listed by the study as associated with cytomegalovirus. Strong co-occurrence of HLA alleles, especially DR and DQ, made assigning TCR associations to individual alleles difficult. In vitro tests confirmed that a few of the cytomegalovirus-associated TCR beta chains recognize cytomegalovirus antigens. In a later analysis, HLA-associated TCR beta chains showed more clonal expansion and lower generation probabilities than non-associated chains that were equally common. While some public TCRs were present in many individuals, most TCR sequences turned up only very rarely across donors. A group of highly shared sequence variants was considered likely to be a technical artifact of the sequencing pipeline. The authors suggested that the approach could potentially be generalized to other disease states and immunological phenotypes. Only TCR beta chains were sequenced in this cohort, and the absence of alpha or paired-chain data limited detectable features. The classifier was reported to diagnose cytomegalovirus status with high specificity and sensitivity in both the original cohort and the validation cohort. Linkage disequilibrium might explain the correlated functional status among segregating V segments, but an unknown experimental factor could not be ruled out. Sequencing depth was assumed to be roughly uniform across donors in the presence/absence analyses, though that assumption may not hold. A further reported finding was that TCR beta sequences accurately predicted the HLA-A and HLA-B alleles for most subjects in the first cohort. An earlier analysis of around 500 of the donors showed that most TCR beta V segments appeared in productive rearrangements either about 90% or about 30% of the time, which broadly matched IMGT annotations. Because counts were too low, roughly 17 rarely observed V segments, including chromosome 9 orphons, were left out of the earlier analysis of 587 of the donors. A later analysis reported that several top co-occurrence clusters appeared linked to parvovirus B19, influenza, CMV and Epstein-Barr virus. Some IMGT-functional V segments, including TRBV6-2 and TRBV6-3, could not be distinguished by the 87-base-pair reads and were therefore excluded. In a later analysis, TCR association rates were found to vary across HLA loci, with the most associated TCRs seen for DRB1 alleles and the fewest for HLA-C alleles. A later genetic analysis reported fewer N-insertions in productive TCRs among donors in an Asian-associated ancestry cluster than the roughly 670-donor mean. A later analysis found that most CMV-associated TCR beta chains appeared HLA-restricted, with HLA associations seemingly driven largely by CMV exposure. CMV serostatus was the only immune exposure information available for the cohort. Because HLA typing was unavailable for some donors at each locus, only the typed subset was used in association tests.

Library construction relied on the immunoSEQ multiplex PCR assay. For the multiplex PCR, a mixture combining 60 forward primers for TCR Vbeta segments and 13 reverse primers for TCR Jbeta segments was used. The CDR3 region of rearranged TCR beta genes was amplified from genomic DNA with a multiplex PCR assay. On the Illumina HiSeq System, the amplified TCR beta libraries were sequenced as 87-base-pair reads. In the authors' own workflow: A later analysis tallied about 77 million unique TCR beta chains across the roughly 610 repertoires, and approximately 12 million of those chains were shared by two or more donors. To remove PCR and sequencing errors, raw reads were error-corrected and collapsed into unique sequences using a nearest-neighbor algorithm that merged closely related sequences. Alignment of CDR3 sequences to IMGT reference sequences was used to assign V, D and J gene segments. Each retained sequence needed at least a six-nucleotide match to both a V gene segment and a J gene segment. A rearrangement counted as productive if the CDR3 had no stop codons and remained in frame with V and J, and every other rearrangement counted as non-productive. CDR3 was defined by IMGT convention, running from the second conserved V-encoded cysteine to the conserved J-encoded phenylalanine. Sequences without an unambiguous match to a single V gene segment were excluded from the earlier analysis of 500 to 700 of the donors. An earlier analysis of some 610 of the donors called V segments functional above 56.7% productive rearrangements and segregating when the between-donor standard deviation exceeded 5%. A statistical classification framework was built to diagnose cytomegalovirus status from the catalog of TCR beta chain sequences. A later analysis assigned V and J genes by comparing TCR nucleotide sequences with IMGT/GENE-DB human TR gene sequences. Using the TCRdist pipeline, a later analysis assigned CDR3 sequences along with most-parsimonious VDJ recombination scenarios. In a later analysis, each TCR beta chain was defined by its CDR3 amino acid sequence together with its V-gene family, and reads lacking a unique V-gene family were excluded. To address suspected cross-contamination and a sequencing artifact, a later analysis removed some 620 highly shared, low-generation-probability nucleotide sequences. A later analysis calculated a clonal expansion index for each public chain from normalized within-repertoire ranks of inferred template counts. In a later analysis, generation probabilities were computed with a VDJ recombination model fitted to out-of-frame rearrangements, and the resulting probabilities were checked against IGoR. Hypergeometric tests were used in a later analysis to score TCR-TCR, TCR-HLA and TCR-CMV co-occurrence, with a repertoire-size bias correction applied to the TCR pairs. False discovery rates were estimated in a later analysis by permuting HLA or CMV assignments 20 times. A later analysis grouped co-occurring TCRs with DBSCAN, adding TCRdist sequence similarity when clustering within HLA-allele-positive subsets. Repertoires with fewer than 30,000 or more than 120,000 public chains, plus five repertoires with anomalous nucleotide sharing, were excluded from co-occurrence clustering. This immuneACCESS table, as held by TCRdb, lists in-frame sequences with V and J called but not all clones. Of the missing ones, under half trace to an unresolved V gene in checked studies; the others have no known cause. V, J and clone size are those of that table, while D and trimming were read from the DNA. The sample has about 93,000 clones on record, about 80% of them singletons. The ten largest clonotypes hold around 7% of the sample.

In total, around 600 healthy bone marrow donors made up the cohort. Cohort members were all nominally healthy when sampled, although unrecorded immune exposures were likely present. The donor was CMV seronegative and belonged to the group of around 400 seronegative cohort members. Every donor gave a peripheral blood sample, and the peripheral blood mononuclear cells from that sample were used for TCR beta sequencing. The Qiagen DNeasy Blood Extraction Kit was used to extract genomic DNA from the blood cell samples. The receptor was isolated from a young man in good health and CMV-seronegative. Sequenced input: PBMCs. The rearrangement joined TRBV30 to TRBJ2-5, and the D gene may be TRBD2, 7 bases matching. With the DNA end fitting TRBJ2-7 better, the J assignment may be wrong. At the DNA level, the sequence is TGTGCCTTACAAGGGGGGGCCTACGAGCAGTACTTC. It is translated as CALQGGAYEQYF.